This T cell receptor (beta chain) was found in a study of cytomegalovirus exposure and HLA in healthy donors. Study overall: Within an early data release were tens of millions of unique TCRs drawn from HLA-typed donors.

Researchers ran the PCR with 60 Vbeta and 13 Jbeta primers. TCRdb's table, derived via immunoSEQ multiplex PCR, lists solely in-frame clones and lacks some. This table has 150,000 or so clones, roughly 85% appearing once. This CDR3 comprises 13 residues. Germline CDR1 reads KGHSH; CDR2 reads LQKENI. V dropped 4 bases and J dropped 0 bases, with 6 bases sitting between them. This clone was seen a few times. Its target is unknown. Overall study findings and caveats: Later, an analysis found that common viral pathogens appeared to be linked with several of the most significant clusters.

Sequenced sample: PBMCs. The rearrangement uses TRBV18 and TRBJ1-1; D unclear. This clonotype originated in a male donor in good health and CMV-seropositive. CDR3 protein: CASSLAVNTEAFF. The CDR3 coding sequence is TGTGCCAGCTCACTGGCCGTGAACACTGAAGCTTTCTTT.